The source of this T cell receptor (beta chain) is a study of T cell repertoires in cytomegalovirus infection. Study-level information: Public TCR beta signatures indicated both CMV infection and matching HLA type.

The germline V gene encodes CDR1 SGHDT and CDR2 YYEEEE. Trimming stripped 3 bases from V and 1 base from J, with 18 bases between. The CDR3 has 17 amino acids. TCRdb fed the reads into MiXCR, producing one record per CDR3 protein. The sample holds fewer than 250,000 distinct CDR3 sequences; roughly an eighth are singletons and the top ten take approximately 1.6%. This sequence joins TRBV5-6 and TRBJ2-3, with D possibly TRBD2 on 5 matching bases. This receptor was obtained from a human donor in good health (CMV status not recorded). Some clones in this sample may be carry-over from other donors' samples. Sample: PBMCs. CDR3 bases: TGTGCCAGCAGCTCCCCCCGGTGGGCGGAGGGCACAGATACGCAGTATTTT. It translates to CASSSPRWAEGTDTQYF.